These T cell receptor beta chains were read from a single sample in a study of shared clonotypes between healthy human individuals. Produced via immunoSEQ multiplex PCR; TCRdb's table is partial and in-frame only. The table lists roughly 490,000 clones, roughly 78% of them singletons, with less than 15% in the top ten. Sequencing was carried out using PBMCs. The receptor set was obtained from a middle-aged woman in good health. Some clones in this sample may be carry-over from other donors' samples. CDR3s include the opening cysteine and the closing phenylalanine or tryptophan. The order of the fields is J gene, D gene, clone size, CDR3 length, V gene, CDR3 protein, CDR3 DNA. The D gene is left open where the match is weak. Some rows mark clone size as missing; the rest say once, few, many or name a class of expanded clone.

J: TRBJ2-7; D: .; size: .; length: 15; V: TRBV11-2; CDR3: CASSLLPGLSYEQYF; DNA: TGTGCCAGCAGCTTACTCCCGGGTTTGTCGTACGAGCAGTACTTC
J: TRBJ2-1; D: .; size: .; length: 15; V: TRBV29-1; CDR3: CSVEFRWSSYNEQFF; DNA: TGCAGCGTTGAATTTCGATGGAGCTCCTACAATGAGCAGTTCTTC
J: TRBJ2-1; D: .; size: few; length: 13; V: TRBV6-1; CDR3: CASSESWYNEQFF; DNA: TGTGCCAGCAGTGAATCATGGTACAATGAGCAGTTCTTC
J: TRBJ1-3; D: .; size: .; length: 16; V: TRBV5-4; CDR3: CASSSWGQGIGNTIYF; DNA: TGTGCCAGCAGTAGCTGGGGTCAGGGCATTGGAAACACCATATATTTT
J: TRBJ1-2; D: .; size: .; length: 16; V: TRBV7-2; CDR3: CASSRIPPSSTMGYTF; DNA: TGTGCCAGCAGCCGCATCCCGCCCTCTTCGACTATGGGCTACACCTTC
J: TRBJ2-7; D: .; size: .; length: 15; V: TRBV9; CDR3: CASSVVPAAPTEQYF; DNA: TGTGCCAGCAGCGTAGTCCCGGCAGCCCCTACCGAGCAGTACTTC
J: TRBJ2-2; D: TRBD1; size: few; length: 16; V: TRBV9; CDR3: CASSVALTGEAGELFF; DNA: TGTGCCAGCAGCGTAGCCCTGACAGGGGAGGCCGGGGAGCTGTTTTTT
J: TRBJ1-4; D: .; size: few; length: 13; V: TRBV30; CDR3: CAWSSRADGKLFF; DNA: TGTGCCTGGAGTAGCCGAGCGGATGGTAAACTGTTTTTT
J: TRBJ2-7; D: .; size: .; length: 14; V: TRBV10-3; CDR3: CAIAGGDLSYEQYF; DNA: TGTGCCATCGCTGGGGGAGACCTCTCCTACGAGCAGTACTTC
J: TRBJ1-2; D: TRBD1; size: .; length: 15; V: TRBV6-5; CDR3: CASSYHTAGTDGYTF; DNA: TGTGCCAGCAGTTACCATACGGCCGGGACAGATGGCTACACCTTC
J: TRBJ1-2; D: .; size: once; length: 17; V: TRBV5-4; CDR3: CASSPNARAELNYGYTF; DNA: TGTGCCAGCAGCCCCAACGCGCGGGCAGAACTAAACTATGGCTACACCTTC
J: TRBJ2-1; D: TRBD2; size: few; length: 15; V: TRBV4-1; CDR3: CASSRAGLGYNEQFF; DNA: TGCGCCAGCAGCCGCGCGGGACTAGGCTACAATGAGCAGTTCTTC
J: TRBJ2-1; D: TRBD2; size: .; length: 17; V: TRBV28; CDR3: CASSSASGATSYNEQFF; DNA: TGTGCCAGCAGTTCAGCTAGCGGGGCGACCTCCTACAATGAGCAGTTCTTC
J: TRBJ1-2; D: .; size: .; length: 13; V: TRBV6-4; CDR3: CASSDEGRGGYTF; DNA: TGTGCCAGCAGTGATGAAGGGAGAGGAGGCTACACCTTC
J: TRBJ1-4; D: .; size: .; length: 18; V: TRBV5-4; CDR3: CASSRKDQGSGANEKLFF; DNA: TGTGCCAGCAGCCGTAAAGACCAGGGTAGTGGAGCTAATGAAAAACTGTTTTTT
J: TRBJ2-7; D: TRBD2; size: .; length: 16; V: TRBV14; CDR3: CASSTRTSGRGYEQYF; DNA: TGTGCCAGCAGCACACGGACTAGCGGGAGGGGTTACGAGCAGTACTTC
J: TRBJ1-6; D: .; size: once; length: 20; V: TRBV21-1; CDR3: CASSPPSPRDRSSYNSPLHF; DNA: TGTGCCAGCAGCCCTCCTTCCCCCCGGGACAGAAGCTCCTATAATTCACCCCTCCACTTT
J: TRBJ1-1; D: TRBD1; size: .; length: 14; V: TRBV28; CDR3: CASSLAAGGSEAFF; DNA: TGTGCCAGCAGTTTAGCGGCAGGGGGATCTGAAGCTTTCTTT
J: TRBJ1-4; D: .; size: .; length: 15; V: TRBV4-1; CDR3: CASSQRWGGDEKLFF; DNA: TGCGCCAGCAGCCAAAGGTGGGGGGGAGATGAAAAACTGTTTTTT
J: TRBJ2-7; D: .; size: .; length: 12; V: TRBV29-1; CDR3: CSVEYKAYEQYF; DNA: TGCAGCGTTGAGTACAAGGCCTACGAGCAGTACTTC
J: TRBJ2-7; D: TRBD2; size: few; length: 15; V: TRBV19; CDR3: CASSIKASGRHEQYF; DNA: TGTGCCAGTAGTATAAAAGCAAGCGGGAGGCACGAGCAGTACTTC
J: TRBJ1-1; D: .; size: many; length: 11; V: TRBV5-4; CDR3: CASSLQGEAFF; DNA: TGTGCCAGCAGCTTACAGGGTGAAGCTTTCTTT
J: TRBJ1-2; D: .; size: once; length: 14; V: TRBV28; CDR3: CASTAGGDNYGYTF; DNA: TGTGCCAGCACCGCCGGTGGGGATAACTATGGCTACACCTTC
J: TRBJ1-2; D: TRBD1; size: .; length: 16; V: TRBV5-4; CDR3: CASSIGSGQGGYGYTF; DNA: TGTGCCAGCAGTATAGGGTCAGGACAGGGGGGGTATGGCTACACCTTC
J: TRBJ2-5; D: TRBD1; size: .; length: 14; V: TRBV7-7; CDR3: CASSRSTGTETQYF; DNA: TGTGCTAGCAGCCGATCGACAGGGACGGAGACCCAGTACTTC
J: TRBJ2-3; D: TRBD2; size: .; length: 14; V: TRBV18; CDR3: CASSPIETSGRLYF; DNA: TGTGCCAGCTCACCAATTGAGACTAGCGGGAGGCTGTATTTT
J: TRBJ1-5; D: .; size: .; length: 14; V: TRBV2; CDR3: CASSEFRSNQPQHF; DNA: TGTGCCAGCAGTGAATTTAGAAGCAATCAGCCCCAGCATTTT
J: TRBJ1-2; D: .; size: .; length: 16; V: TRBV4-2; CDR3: CASSQSRDGIFGGYTF; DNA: TGTGCCAGCAGCCAAAGCCGGGACGGAATTTTCGGCGGCTACACCTTC
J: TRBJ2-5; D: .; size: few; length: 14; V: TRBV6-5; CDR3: CASSYSRSRETQYF; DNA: TGTGCCAGCAGTTACTCGAGAAGCAGAGAGACCCAGTACTTC
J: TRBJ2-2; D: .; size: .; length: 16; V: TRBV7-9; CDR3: CASTEAYRVDTGELFF; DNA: TGTGCCAGCACCGAAGCCTACAGGGTAGACACCGGGGAGCTGTTTTTT
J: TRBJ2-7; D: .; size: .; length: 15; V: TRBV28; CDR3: CASSSGGSGDDEQYF; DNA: TGTGCCAGCAGTTCTGGGGGTAGCGGTGACGACGAGCAGTACTTC
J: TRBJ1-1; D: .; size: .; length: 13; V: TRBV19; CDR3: CASKTDYFNEAFF; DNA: TGTGCCAGTAAGACCGACTATTTTAATGAAGCTTTCTTT
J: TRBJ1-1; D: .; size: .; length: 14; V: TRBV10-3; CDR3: CAISLGHRGTEAFF; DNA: TGTGCCATCAGCTTGGGACACCGAGGGACTGAAGCTTTCTTT
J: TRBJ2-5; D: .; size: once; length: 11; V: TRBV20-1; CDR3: CSAWAGETQYF; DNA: TGCAGTGCTTGGGCGGGGGAGACCCAGTACTTC
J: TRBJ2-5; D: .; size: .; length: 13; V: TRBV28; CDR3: CASMGGIKETQYF; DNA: TGTGCCAGCATGGGGGGAATAAAGGAGACCCAGTACTTC
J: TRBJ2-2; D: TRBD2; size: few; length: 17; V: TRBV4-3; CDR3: CASSQWGLAGGPGELFF; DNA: TGCGCCAGCAGCCAATGGGGACTAGCGGGAGGGCCCGGGGAGCTGTTTTTT
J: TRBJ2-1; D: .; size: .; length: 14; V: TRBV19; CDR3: CASSIQAYDNEQFF; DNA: TGTGCCAGTAGTATTCAGGCTTACGACAATGAGCAGTTCTTC
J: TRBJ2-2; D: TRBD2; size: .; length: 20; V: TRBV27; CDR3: CASSLTTPGLATSNTGELFF; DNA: TGTGCCAGCAGTTTAACGACGCCGGGACTAGCGACCTCGAACACCGGGGAGCTGTTTTTT
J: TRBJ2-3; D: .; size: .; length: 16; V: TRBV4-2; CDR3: CASSPGIAESTDTQYF; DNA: TGTGCCAGCAGCCCAGGGATAGCGGAAAGCACAGATACGCAGTATTTT
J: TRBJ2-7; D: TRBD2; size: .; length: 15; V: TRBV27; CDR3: CASSLDPSGTYEQYF; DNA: TGTGCCAGCAGTTTAGATCCTAGCGGGACCTACGAGCAGTACTTC
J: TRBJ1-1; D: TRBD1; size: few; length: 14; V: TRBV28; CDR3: CASIDAQGATEAFF; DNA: TGTGCCAGCATAGATGCACAGGGGGCCACTGAAGCTTTCTTT
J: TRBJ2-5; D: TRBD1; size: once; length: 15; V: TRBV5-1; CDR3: CASSLTTGAEETQYF; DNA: TGCGCCAGCAGCCTAACGACAGGGGCTGAAGAGACCCAGTACTTC
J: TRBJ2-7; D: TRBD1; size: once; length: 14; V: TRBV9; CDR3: CASSATGGSDEQYF; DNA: TGTGCCAGCAGCGCAACAGGGGGCTCGGACGAGCAGTACTTC
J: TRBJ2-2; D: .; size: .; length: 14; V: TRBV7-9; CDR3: CASSLPSITGELFF; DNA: TGTGCCAGCAGCTTACCTAGTATAACCGGGGAGCTGTTTTTT
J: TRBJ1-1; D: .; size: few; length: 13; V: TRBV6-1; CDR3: CASIKETFTEAFF; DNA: TGTGCCAGCATCAAGGAGACATTCACTGAAGCTTTCTTT
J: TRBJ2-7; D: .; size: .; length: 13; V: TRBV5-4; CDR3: CASSLTGHYEQYF; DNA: TGTGCCAGCAGCTTGACAGGGCACTACGAGCAGTACTTC
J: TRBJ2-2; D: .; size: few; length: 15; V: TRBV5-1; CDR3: CASSLGEVNTGELFF; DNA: TGCGCCAGCAGCTTAGGGGAGGTAAACACCGGGGAGCTGTTTTTT
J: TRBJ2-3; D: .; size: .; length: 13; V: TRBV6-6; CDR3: CASSRTRTDTQYF; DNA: TGTGCCAGCAGTCGGACACGCACAGATACGCAGTATTTT
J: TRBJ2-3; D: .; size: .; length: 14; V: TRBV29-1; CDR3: CSVEAGNYKDTQYF; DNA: TGCAGCGTTGAGGCAGGGAACTATAAAGATACGCAGTATTTT
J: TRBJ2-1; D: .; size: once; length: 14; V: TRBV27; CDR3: CASSTPRAGWEQFF; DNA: TGTGCCAGCAGTACACCCCGGGCGGGTTGGGAGCAGTTCTTC
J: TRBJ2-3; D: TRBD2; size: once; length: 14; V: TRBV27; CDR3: CASSLLGGSDTQYF; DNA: TGTGCCAGCAGTTTGCTGGGGGGGTCAGATACGCAGTATTTT
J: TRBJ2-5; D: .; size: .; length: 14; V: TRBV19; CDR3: CASTPGVLQETQYF; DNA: TGTGCCAGTACCCCAGGGGTCTTACAAGAGACCCAGTACTTC
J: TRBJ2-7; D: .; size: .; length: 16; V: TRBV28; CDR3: CASSSATLLITYEQYF; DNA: TGTGCCAGCAGTTCGGCGACCCTCCTGATTACATACGAGCAGTACTTC
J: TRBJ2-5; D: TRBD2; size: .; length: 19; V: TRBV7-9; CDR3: CASSLDRGLAGTLGETQYF; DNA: TGTGCCAGCAGCTTGGATAGGGGACTAGCGGGAACGCTAGGAGAGACCCAGTACTTC
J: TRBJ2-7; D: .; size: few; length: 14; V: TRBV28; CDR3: CASSPGGDSYEQYF; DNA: TGTGCCAGCAGCCCTGGCGGGGATTCCTACGAGCAGTACTTC
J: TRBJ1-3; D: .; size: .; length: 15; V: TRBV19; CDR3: CATSQGGSSGNTIYF; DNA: TGTGCCACCTCGCAGGGAGGAAGCTCTGGAAACACCATATATTTT
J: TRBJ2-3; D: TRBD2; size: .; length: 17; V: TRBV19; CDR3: CASTLSGGLAGVDTQYF; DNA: TGTGCCAGTACCCTCTCAGGGGGACTAGCGGGAGTGGATACGCAGTATTTT
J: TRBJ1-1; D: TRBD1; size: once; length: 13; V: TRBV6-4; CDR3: CASSRDRGAEAFF; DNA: TGTGCCAGCAGTAGGGACAGGGGTGCTGAAGCTTTCTTT
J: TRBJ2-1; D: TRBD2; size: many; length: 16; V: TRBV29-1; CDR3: CSVLSREGISYNEQFF; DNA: TGCAGCGTTTTATCGCGGGAGGGCATCTCCTACAATGAGCAGTTCTTC
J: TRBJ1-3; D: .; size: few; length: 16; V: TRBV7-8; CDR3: CASSGNRAAKGNTIYF; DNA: TGTGCCAGCAGCGGGAACCGGGCGGCAAAAGGGAACACCATATATTTT